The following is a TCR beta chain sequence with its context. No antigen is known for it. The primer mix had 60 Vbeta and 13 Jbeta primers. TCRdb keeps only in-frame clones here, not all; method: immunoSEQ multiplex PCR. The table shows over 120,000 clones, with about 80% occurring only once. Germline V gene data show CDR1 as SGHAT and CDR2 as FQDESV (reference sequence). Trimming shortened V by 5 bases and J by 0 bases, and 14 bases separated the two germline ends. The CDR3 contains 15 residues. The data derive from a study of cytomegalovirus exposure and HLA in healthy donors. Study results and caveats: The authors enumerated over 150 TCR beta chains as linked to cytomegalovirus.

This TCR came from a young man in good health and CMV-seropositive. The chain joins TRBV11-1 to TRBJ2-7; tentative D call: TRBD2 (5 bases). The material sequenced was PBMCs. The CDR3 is CASSPRQRSSYEQYF. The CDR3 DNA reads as TGTGCCAGCAGCCCAAGGCAGCGGAGCTCCTACGAGCAGTACTTC.